The text below deals with one T cell receptor (beta chain). The record originates from a study of blood T cell repertoires in COVID-19. Study details: The origin of the acute and convalescent COVID-19 samples was the United States, Italy and Spain. The analysed material was cDNA or gDNA that came from T cells, B-cell-depleted T cells, or PBMCs.

This table comes from immunoSEQ multiplex PCR, and its TCRdb copy is limited to in-frame clones, with some not included. This sample has tens of thousands of clones, with roughly 87% found just once. V lost 8 bases and J lost 13, with 8 bases in between. The CDR3 runs 8 residues. From germline, CDR1 is MDHEN and CDR2 SYDVKM. The rearrangement links TRBV28 to TRBJ1-1; D call uncertain. The TCR sequence derives from a woman between 50 and 59 years old with active COVID-19. The sample comprised peripheral blood. The CDR3 protein is CASEEGFF. CDR3 coding DNA: TGTGCCAGCGAAGAGGGTTTCTTT.